The 17 T cell receptor beta chains given below trace back to one sample, sequenced in a study of cytomegalovirus exposure and HLA in healthy donors. The data were produced by immunoSEQ multiplex PCR, yet TCRdb's version contains in-frame clones alone and is incomplete. The table has roughly 300,000 clones, roughly 87% seen once. The sequencing sample was made of PBMCs. These receptors originate from a woman aged 25 to 39 in good health and CMV-seropositive.

The chain recombines TRBV5-1 with TRBJ1-3; a weak D match, TRBD1 (6 bases). The germline V gene encodes CDR1 SGHRS and CDR2 YFSETQ. V was pared by 5 bases and J by 7 bases, with 16 bases between. This CDR3 has 14 amino acids. The DNA for the CDR3 is TGCGCCAGCAGAGGGGGACGGGGATGGAACACCATATATTTT. Protein product: CASRGGRGWNTIYF.

The chain uses TRBV5-1 and TRBJ2-1; 11 nucleotides align to TRBD2. Per germline, CDR1 SGHRS and CDR2 YFSETQ. The CDR3 consists of 14 residues. Germline trimming cut 6 bases from V and 3 bases from J; bases unmatched to any gene: 2. The CDR3 reads CASMTSGVYNEQFF. As DNA, the CDR3 is TGCGCCAGCATGACTAGCGGGGTCTACAATGAGCAGTTCTTC.

The chain carries TRBV5-1 and TRBJ1-1; no firm D call. Germline CDR1 is SGHRS and CDR2 is YFSETQ. The CDR3 contains 13 residues. Trimming removed 0 bases from V and 3 bases from J, with 6 bases in between. In nucleotides, the CDR3 is TGCGCCAGCAGCTTGGTTGTGGACACTGAAGCTTTCTTT. Protein sequence: CASSLVVDTEAFF.

This chain connects TRBV5-6 to TRBJ2-3; D is possibly TRBD1 (6 bases). This CDR3 has 15 amino acids. V lost 2 bases to trimming and J lost 4 bases, with 14 bases between them. Looked up from germline, CDR1 is SGHDT and CDR2 is YYEEEE. The CDR3: CASSFPSRGADTQYF. DNA of the CDR3: TGTGCCAGCAGCTTTCCAAGCAGGGGCGCAGATACGCAGTATTTT.

The chain recombines TRBV27 with TRBJ2-1, with unresolved D. Germline V CDR1 and CDR2: MNHEY, SMNVEV (reference sequence). The CDR3 is 12 residues long. V dropped 6 bases and J dropped 9 bases, with 12 bases sitting between them. The CDR3 DNA reads as TGTGCCAGCAGGGTTAATGTTTTTGAGCAGTTCTTC. Protein: CASRVNVFEQFF.

J is TRBJ2-7 and V is TRBV6-1, with D maybe TRBD2 (6 bases). Trimming left V 3 bases short and J 6 bases short, with 6 bases between. Per the germline V gene, CDR1 is MNHNS and CDR2 is SASEGT. The CDR3 runs to 11 residues. Here the CDR3 DNA reads TGTGCCAGCAGTGATAGCGGCGAGCAGTACTTC. Its protein product is CASSDSGEQYF.

The chain recombines TRBV9 with TRBJ2-1; D is ambiguous. Germline lookup yields CDR1 SGDLS and CDR2 YYNGEE. V was pared by 7 bases and J by 9 bases, with 11 bases between. The CDR3 contains 11 residues. The CDR3 here is CASASRGEQFF. CDR3 nucleotides: TGTGCCAGCGCCTCTAGAGGTGAGCAGTTCTTC. Variable domain in full (rest from reference TRBV9 and TRBJ2-1): DSGVTQTPKHLITATGQRVTLRCSPRSGDLSVYWYQQSLDQGLQFLIQYYNGEERAKGNILERFSAQQFPDLHSELNLSSLELGDSALYFCASASRGEQFFGPGTRLTVL.

The V call is TRBV28, the J call TRBJ2-1; 10 bases fit TRBD2. This CDR3 has 14 residues. In germline, CDR1 is MDHEN, CDR2 SYDVKM. The V segment lost 6 bases and the J segment 8 bases; nucleotides outside the gene matches: 7. The CDR3 here is CASSHGTSVDEQFF. The CDR3 coding sequence is TGTGCCAGCAGCCATGGGACTAGCGTCGATGAGCAGTTCTTC.

The J gene is TRBJ2-7, the V gene TRBV7-8, with TRBD2 as a possible D gene (6 bases). Germline CDR1 is SGHVS and CDR2 is FQNEAQ. The ends were cut back, 4 bases at V and 1 base at J, with 8 bases in the middle. This CDR3 contains 13 residues. CDR3 loop: CASSSGLSYEQYF. The CDR3 DNA reads TGTGCCAGCAGCTCGGGACTGTCCTACGAGCAGTACTTC.

This rearrangement joins TRBV14 to TRBJ2-7, with D perhaps TRBD2 (6 bases). Germline CDR1 and CDR2: SGHDN and FVKESK. CDR3 size: 14 residues. The ends were cut back, 5 bases at V and 0 bases at J, with 11 bases in the middle. DNA of the CDR3: TGTGCCAGCAGCTTCGGCGGGGCCTCCTACGAGCAGTACTTC. Its translation is CASSFGGASYEQYF.

The chain joins TRBV29-1 to TRBJ2-7; the D gene is possibly TRBD1 (5 bases). Germline assignment: CDR1 SQVTM and CDR2 ANQGSEA. V gave up 2 bases and J gave up 3 bases, with 11 bases separating them. CDR3 length: 13 amino acids. The CDR3, as DNA: TGCAGCGTTGAATTACGGCAGGGCTACGAGCAGTACTTC. It codes for CSVELRQGYEQYF.

The chain links TRBV7-3 to TRBJ1-1, with a weak D call TRBD1 (5 bases). The V and J ends lost 5 bases and 1 base respectively, with 11 bases between them. This CDR3 has 14 amino acids. The V gene's germline CDR1 is SGHTA and CDR2 FQGTGA. The chain's CDR3 is CASSLAGANTEAFF. In DNA form, the CDR3 reads TGTGCCAGCAGCCTCGCCGGGGCGAACACTGAAGCTTTCTTT.

The chain has TRBV6-5 and TRBJ1-5, with D maybe TRBD1 (5 bases). Germline V gene lookup returns CDR1 MNHEY and CDR2 SVGAGI. V was cut by 0 bases and J by 6 bases, with 6 bases left in between. The CDR3 covers 13 residues. The DNA for the CDR3 is TGTGCCAGCAGTTACTCTGGGGCTCAGCCCCAGCATTTT. This codes for CASSYSGAQPQHF.

V is TRBV14 and J is TRBJ2-1; a weak D match, TRBD1 (5 bases). This CDR3 region has 15 residues. Germline CDR1 reads SGHDN; CDR2 reads FVKESK. Between the trimmed V and J ends, which lost 2 bases and 7 bases, there was a span of 15 bases. The DNA for the CDR3 is TGTGCCAGCAGCCAAAAATTATTAGGGGTTAATGAGCAGTTCTTC. Translation: CASSQKLLGVNEQFF.

The chain recombines TRBV9 with TRBJ2-3; 10 positions match TRBD2. With V trimmed by 5 bases and J by 0 bases, 3 bases remained unmatched. This CDR3 contains 15 residues. Germline-derived CDR1 and CDR2 are SGDLS and YYNGEE. The CDR3 is CASRKTSGSTDTQYF. In DNA, the CDR3 is TGTGCCAGCAGAAAGACTAGCGGGAGCACAGATACGCAGTATTTT.

The rearrangement uses TRBV6-1 and TRBJ2-7; the D is unclear. The germline V gene has CDR1 MNHNS and CDR2 SASEGT. The CDR3 spans 16 residues. Trimming stripped 3 bases from V and 2 bases from J, with 17 bases between. CDR3 DNA sequence: TGTGCCAGCAGTGACAGAGCCCGCCCCCGCACCTACGAGCAGTACTTC. Protein product: CASSDRARPRTYEQYF.

The V gene is TRBV29-1, the J gene TRBJ1-3; D may be TRBD1 (6 bases). The germline V and J ends were trimmed by 4 bases and 0 bases, with 13 bases remaining between them. From germline, CDR1 is SQVTM and CDR2 ANQGSEA. The CDR3 spans 15 residues. The DNA for the CDR3 is TGCAGCGTTGGGACCGGACAGAACTCTGGAAACACCATATATTTT. It yields the protein CSVGTGQNSGNTIYF.